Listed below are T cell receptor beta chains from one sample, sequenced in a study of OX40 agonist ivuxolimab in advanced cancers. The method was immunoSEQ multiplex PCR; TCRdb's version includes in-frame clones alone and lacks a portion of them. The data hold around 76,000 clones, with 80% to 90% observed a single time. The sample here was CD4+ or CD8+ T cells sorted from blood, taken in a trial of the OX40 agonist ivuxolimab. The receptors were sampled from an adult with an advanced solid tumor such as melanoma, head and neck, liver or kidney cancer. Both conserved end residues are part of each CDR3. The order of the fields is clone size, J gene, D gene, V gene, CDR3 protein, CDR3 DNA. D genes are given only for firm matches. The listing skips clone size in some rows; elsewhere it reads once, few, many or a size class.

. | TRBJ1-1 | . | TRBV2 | CASRRTRSNTEAFF | TGTGCCAGCAGACGGACAAGGAGTAACACTGAAGCTTTCTTT
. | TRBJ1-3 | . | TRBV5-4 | CASSSTDRFGNTIYF | TGTGCCAGCAGCTCGACAGACCGTTTTGGAAACACCATATATTTT
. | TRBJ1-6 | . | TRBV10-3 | CAIRGREDSPLHF | TGTGCCATCAGGGGCCGCGAGGACTCACCCCTCCACTTT
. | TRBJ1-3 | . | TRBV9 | CASSSLGRAGGNTIYF | TGTGCCAGCTCCTCTCTGGGCAGGGCGGGAGGAAACACCATATATTTT
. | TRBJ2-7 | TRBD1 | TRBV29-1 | CSATRQGSNSYEQYF | TGCAGCGCAACCCGACAGGGCTCCAACTCCTACGAGCAGTACTTC
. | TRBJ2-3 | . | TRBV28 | CASSSPGEHPYF | TGTGCCAGCAGTTCGCCAGGGGAGCATCCGTATTTT
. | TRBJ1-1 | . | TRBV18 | CASSSPPMNTEAFF | TGTGCCAGCTCATCTCCCCCCATGAACACTGAAGCTTTCTTT
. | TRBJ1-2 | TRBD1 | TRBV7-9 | CASRPLAGGDGYTF | TGTGCCAGCAGACCCTTGGCAGGGGGTGATGGCTACACCTTC
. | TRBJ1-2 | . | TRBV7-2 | CASSLGATGRTTNYGYTF | TGTGCCAGCAGCCTAGGGGCTACGGGACGGACGACGAACTATGGCTACACCTTC
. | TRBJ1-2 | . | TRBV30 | CASLGGLSYGYTF | TGTGCCTCATTGGGGGGGCTCAGCTATGGCTACACCTTC
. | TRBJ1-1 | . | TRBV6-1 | CASSQLGGGTEAFF | TGTGCCAGCAGCCAATTGGGAGGGGGCACTGAAGCTTTCTTT
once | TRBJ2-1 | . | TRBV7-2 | CASSLVGGKNNEQFF | TGTGCCAGCAGCTTAGTCGGCGGGAAGAACAATGAGCAGTTCTTC
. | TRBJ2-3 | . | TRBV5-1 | CASSLEGHGADTQYF | TGCGCCAGCAGCTTGGAGGGACACGGGGCAGATACGCAGTATTTT
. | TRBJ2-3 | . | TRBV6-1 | CASSEFGDTQYF | TGTGCCAGCAGTGAGTTTGGAGATACGCAGTATTTT
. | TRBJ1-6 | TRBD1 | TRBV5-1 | CASSWDSYNSPLHF | TGCGCCAGCAGCTGGGACAGCTATAATTCACCCCTCCACTTT
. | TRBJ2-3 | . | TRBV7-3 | CASSLGRNTDTQYF | TGTGCCAGCAGCTTAGGCAGAAACACAGATACGCAGTATTTT
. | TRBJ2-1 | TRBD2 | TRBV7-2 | CASSRTSGGPSSYNEQFF | TGTGCCAGCAGCCGGACTAGCGGGGGGCCGAGCTCCTACAATGAGCAGTTCTTC
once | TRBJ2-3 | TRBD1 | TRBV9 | CASSPPGTGGTDTQYF | TGTGCCAGCAGCCCCCCCGGGACAGGGGGCACAGATACGCAGTATTTT
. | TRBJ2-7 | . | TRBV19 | CASMPPNSYEQYF | TGTGCCAGTATGCCCCCGAACTCCTACGAGCAGTACTTC
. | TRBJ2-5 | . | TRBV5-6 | CASSLPGGAGETQYF | TGTGCCAGCAGCTTGCCCGGGGGCGCCGGGGAGACCCAGTACTTC
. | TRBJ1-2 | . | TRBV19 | CASSQSVNYGYTF | TGTGCCAGTAGTCAAAGCGTCAACTATGGCTACACCTTC
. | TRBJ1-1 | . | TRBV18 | CASRSDMNTEAFF | TGTGCCAGCCGGAGTGATATGAACACTGAAGCTTTCTTT
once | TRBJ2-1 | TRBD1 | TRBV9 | CASSPDRGHNEQFF | TGTGCCAGCAGCCCAGACAGGGGTCACAATGAGCAGTTCTTC
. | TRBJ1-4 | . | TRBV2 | CASSERAGLNEKLFF | TGTGCCAGCAGTGAAAGGGCCGGACTTAATGAAAAACTGTTTTTT
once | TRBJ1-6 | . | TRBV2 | CASALVLESPLHF | TGTGCCAGCGCGTTGGTTTTAGAATCACCCCTCCACTTT
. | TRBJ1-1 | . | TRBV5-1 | CASTTSGATEAFF | TGCGCCAGCACCACCTCCGGGGCAACTGAAGCTTTCTTT
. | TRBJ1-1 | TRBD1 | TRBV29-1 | CSVHQGAGTEAFF | TGCAGCGTACATCAGGGGGCTGGGACTGAAGCTTTCTTT
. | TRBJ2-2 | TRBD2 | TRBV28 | CASSSQRTSGGTGELFF | TGTGCCAGCAGTTCCCAAAGGACTAGCGGGGGCACCGGGGAGCTGTTTTTT
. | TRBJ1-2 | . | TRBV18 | CASSPEYTGSYGYTF | TGTGCCAGCTCACCGGAATATACAGGGAGCTATGGCTACACCTTC
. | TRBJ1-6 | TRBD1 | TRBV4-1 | CASSQEGTGILSPLHF | TGCGCCAGCAGCCAAGAGGGGACAGGGATTTTGTCACCCCTCCACTTT
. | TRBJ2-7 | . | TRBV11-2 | CASSLGRGGSSYEQYF | TGTGCCAGCAGCTTAGGCAGGGGTGGGTCCTCCTACGAGCAGTACTTC
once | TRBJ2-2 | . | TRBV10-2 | CASTQGGNTGELFF | TGCGCCAGCACCCAGGGGGGGAACACCGGGGAGCTGTTTTTT
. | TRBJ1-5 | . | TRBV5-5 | CASSLEPGLSNQPQHF | TGTGCCAGCAGCTTGGAGCCCGGACTTAGCAATCAGCCCCAGCATTTT
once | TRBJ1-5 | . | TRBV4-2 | CASSQELGAWNDQPQHF | TGTGCCAGCAGCCAAGAACTAGGGGCCTGGAACGATCAGCCCCAGCATTTT
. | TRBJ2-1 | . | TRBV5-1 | CASSLAAQGEQFF | TGCGCCAGCAGCTTGGCAGCTCAGGGCGAGCAGTTCTTC
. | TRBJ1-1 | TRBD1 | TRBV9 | CASSVEPGGGTEAFF | TGTGCCAGCAGCGTAGAGCCAGGGGGAGGGACTGAAGCTTTCTTT
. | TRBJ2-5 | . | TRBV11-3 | CASSLGNIGAGRETQYF | TGTGCCAGCAGCTTAGGAAACATCGGGGCAGGGCGAGAGACCCAGTACTTC
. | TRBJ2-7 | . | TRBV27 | CATHYDRAGRPPYEQYF | TGTGCCACACATTATGACCGGGCGGGCAGGCCCCCCTACGAGCAGTACTTC
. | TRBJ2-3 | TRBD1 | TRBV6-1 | CASNPDRASTDTQYF | TGTGCCAGCAACCCAGACAGGGCGAGCACAGATACGCAGTATTTT
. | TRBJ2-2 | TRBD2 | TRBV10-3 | CAISVAGGSNTGELFF | TGTGCCATCAGTGTAGCGGGGGGGTCGAACACCGGGGAGCTGTTTTTT
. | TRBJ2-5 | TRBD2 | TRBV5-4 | CASSPKLAGVQETQYF | TGTGCCAGCAGCCCCAAACTAGCGGGGGTACAAGAGACCCAGTACTTC
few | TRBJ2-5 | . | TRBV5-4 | CASSLAGGRGETQYF | TGTGCCAGCAGCTTGGCAGGGGGGCGTGGAGAGACCCAGTACTTC
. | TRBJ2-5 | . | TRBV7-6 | CASSSPFAATLTQYF | TGTGCCAGCAGCTCCCCGTTCGCGGCCACGTTGACCCAGTACTTC
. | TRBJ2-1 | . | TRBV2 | CASSKGGGEQFF | TGTGCCAGCAGTAAGGGGGGTGGTGAGCAGTTCTTC
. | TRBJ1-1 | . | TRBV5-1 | CASSGGTPYQGTEAFF | TGCGCCAGCAGCGGCGGGACACCCTACCAGGGGACTGAAGCTTTCTTT
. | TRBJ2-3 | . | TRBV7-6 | CASSQVRAGFTDTQYF | TGTGCCAGCAGCCAAGTTAGGGCAGGATTCACAGATACGCAGTATTTT
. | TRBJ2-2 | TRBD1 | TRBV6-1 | CAVVDRGRGGELFF | TGTGCCGTAGTGGACAGGGGGCGCGGCGGGGAGCTGTTTTTT
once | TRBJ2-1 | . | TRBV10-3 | CASRGFGGFYNEQFF | TGTGCCAGCCGGGGATTTGGGGGCTTCTACAATGAGCAGTTCTTC
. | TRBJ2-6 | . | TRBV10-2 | CASTPREVLTF | TGCGCCAGCACCCCCCGGGAAGTCCTGACTTTC
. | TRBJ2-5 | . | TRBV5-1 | CASSLVAGSGETQYF | TGCGCCAGCAGCTTGGTGGCGGGGTCGGGAGAGACCCAGTACTTC
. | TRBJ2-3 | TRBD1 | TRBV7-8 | CASRLRYRDRGADTQYF | TGTGCCAGCAGACTACGCTACCGGGACAGGGGCGCAGATACGCAGTATTTT
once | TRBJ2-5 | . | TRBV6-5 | CASSLLGGSSETQYF | TGTGCCAGCAGTTTGCTTGGGGGGTCTAGCGAGACCCAGTACTTC
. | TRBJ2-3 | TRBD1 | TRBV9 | CASSVGRGRATDTQYF | TGTGCCAGCAGCGTTGGCAGGGGGCGCGCCACAGATACGCAGTATTTT
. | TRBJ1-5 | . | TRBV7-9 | CASSLGRSPNQPQHF | TGTGCCAGCAGCTTAGGTAGGTCACCTAATCAGCCCCAGCATTTT
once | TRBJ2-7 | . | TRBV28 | CASSLPGPSYEQYF | TGTGCCAGCAGTTTACCGGGGCCCTCCTACGAGCAGTACTTC
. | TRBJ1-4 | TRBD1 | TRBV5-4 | CASSYGQGARNEKLFF | TGTGCCAGCAGTTATGGACAGGGGGCGCGGAATGAAAAACTGTTTTTT